This TCR beta chain originates from a study of T-cell reconstitution after alpha-beta-depleted transplantation in children. The CDR3 has 13 amino acids. Germline CDR1 is MNHNS and CDR2 is SASEGT. V was shortened by 2 bases and J by 5 bases, with 9 bases between the two germline ends. Unique molecular identifiers featured in how the TCRbeta library was prepared. Each CDR3 protein gets one entry after TCRdb re-called the PCR reads with MiXCR. The table records about 540,000 distinct CDR3 sequences, around 16% of them present only once. The chain employs TRBV6-1 and TRBJ1-1; D remains ambiguous. This sequence originates from a human donor who donated a stem cell graft to a child with acute lymphoblastic leukemia. The specimen comprised PBMCs from the stem cell graft donor, sampled from the stem cell graft. The CDR3 sequence: CASSEIGVTEAFF. For the CDR3, the DNA is TGTGCCAGCAGTGAAATCGGGGTAACTGAAGCTTTCTTT.